This T cell receptor beta chain came from a study of CD8+ T cells in alopecia areata. Reverse transcribed after extraction, RNA yielded cDNA as the sequencing template. Here immunoSEQ multiplex PCR was the method, and the copy in TCRdb shows in-frame clones only, minus some. The sample lists 180,000 or so clones; nearly 60% were seen once. Documented treatment: oral pan-JAK inhibitor, 5-10 mg twice daily. Germline CDR1 SNHLY, CDR2 FYNNEI. Trimming pared 6 bases from V and 5 bases from J, leaving 10 bases between. This CDR3 spans 12 amino acids. The V gene is TRBV2, the J gene TRBJ1-2, with D unresolved. The source material was CD4+ T cells sorted from blood, sampled at week 24, from a patient treated with tofacitinib. The sequence was obtained from a human donor with alopecia areata. CDR3: CASRDAPYGYTF. As DNA, the CDR3 is TGTGCCAGCAGGGACGCACCTTATGGCTACACCTTC.